This T cell receptor (beta chain) is from a study of PD-1 blockade in classical Hodgkin lymphoma. Study overall: Intravenous delivery of nivolumab at 3 mg/kg to patients occurred every 2 weeks.

Findings and caveats of the study: Baseline TCR diversity was reportedly lower in newly diagnosed patients than in healthy donors. It was reported as lower still in relapsed/refractory patients. Patients with a complete response exhibited baseline diversity comparable to newly diagnosed patients. Patients were excluded if nivolumab began under 1 year after ASCT (the autologous transplant).

Assay used: immunoSEQ multiplex PCR; TCRdb lists only in-frame clones, some missing. The data show roughly 10,000 clones, about 86% seen once. Time point noted: cycle 4 day 1 (C4D1), after 6 weeks of nivolumab. Every one of the patients relapsed after autologous stem cell transplantation (brentuximab vedotin exposure was variable). Germline V gives CDR1 SGHKS, CDR2 YYEKEE (reference sequence). Losses at the gene ends were 3 bases for V and 2 bases for J; bases not matched to a gene: 3. The CDR3 has 14 residues. Worth noting for this clone: The antigen remains unidentified.

Sample: peripheral blood mononuclear cells (PBMCs), taken before the fourth cycle of nivolumab. This TCR was recovered from a human donor with classical Hodgkin lymphoma. The chain has TRBV5-5 and TRBJ2-7; 9 bases line up with TRBD1. The CDR3 loop is CASSSRDRAYEQYF. CDR3 nucleotide sequence: TGTGCCAGCAGCTCCAGGGACAGGGCCTACGAGCAGTACTTC.